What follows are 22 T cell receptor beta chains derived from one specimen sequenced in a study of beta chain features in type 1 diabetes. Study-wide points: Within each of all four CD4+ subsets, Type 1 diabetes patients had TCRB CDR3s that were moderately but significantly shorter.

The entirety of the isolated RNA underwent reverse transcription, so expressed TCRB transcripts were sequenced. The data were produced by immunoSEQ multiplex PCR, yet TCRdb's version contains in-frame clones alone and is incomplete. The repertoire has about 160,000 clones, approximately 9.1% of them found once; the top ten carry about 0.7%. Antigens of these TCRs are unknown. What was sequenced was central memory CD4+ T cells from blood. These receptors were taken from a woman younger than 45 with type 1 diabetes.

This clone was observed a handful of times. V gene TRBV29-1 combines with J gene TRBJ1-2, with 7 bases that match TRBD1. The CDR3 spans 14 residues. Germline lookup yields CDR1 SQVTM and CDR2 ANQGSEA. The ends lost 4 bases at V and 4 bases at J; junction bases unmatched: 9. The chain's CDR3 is CSVGETGNSYGYTF. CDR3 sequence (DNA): TGCAGCGTTGGTGAGACAGGGAACTCCTATGGCTACACCTTC.

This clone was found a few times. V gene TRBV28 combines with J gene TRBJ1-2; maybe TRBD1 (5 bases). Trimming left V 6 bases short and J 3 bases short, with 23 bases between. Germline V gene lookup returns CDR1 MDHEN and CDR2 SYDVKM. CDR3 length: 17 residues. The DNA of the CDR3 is TGTGCCAGCAGCCCGTATATAGGCGGTGGGGGGGACTATGGCTACACCTTC. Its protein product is CASSPYIGGGGDYGYTF.

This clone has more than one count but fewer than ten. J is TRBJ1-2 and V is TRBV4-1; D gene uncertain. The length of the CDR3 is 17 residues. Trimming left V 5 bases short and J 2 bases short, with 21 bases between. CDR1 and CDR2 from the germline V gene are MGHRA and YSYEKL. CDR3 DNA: TGCGCCAGCAGCGATAGGAGACTGTTCCACCTCAACTATGGCTACACCTTC. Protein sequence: CASSDRRLFHLNYGYTF.

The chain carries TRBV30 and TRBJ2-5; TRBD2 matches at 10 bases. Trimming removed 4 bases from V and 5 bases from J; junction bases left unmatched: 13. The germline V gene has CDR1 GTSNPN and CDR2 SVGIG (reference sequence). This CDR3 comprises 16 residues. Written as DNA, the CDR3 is TGTGCCTGGATAAGATGGACTAGCGGTCTAGGGGAGACCCAGTACTTC. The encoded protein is CAWIRWTSGLGETQYF. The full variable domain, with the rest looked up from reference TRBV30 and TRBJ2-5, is SQTIHQWPATLVQPVGSPLSLECTVEGTSNPNLYWYRQAAGRGLQLLFYSVGIGQISSEVPQNLSASRPQDRQFILSSKKLLLSDSGFYLCAWIRWTSGLGETQYFGPGTRLLVL.

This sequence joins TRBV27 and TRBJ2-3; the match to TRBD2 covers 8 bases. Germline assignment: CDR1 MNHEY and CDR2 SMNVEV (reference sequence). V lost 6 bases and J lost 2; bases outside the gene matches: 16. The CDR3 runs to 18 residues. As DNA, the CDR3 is TGTGCCAGCAGAAGCACACATGATAGCGGGACGAACACAGATACGCAGTATTTT. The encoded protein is CASRSTHDSGTNTDTQYF.

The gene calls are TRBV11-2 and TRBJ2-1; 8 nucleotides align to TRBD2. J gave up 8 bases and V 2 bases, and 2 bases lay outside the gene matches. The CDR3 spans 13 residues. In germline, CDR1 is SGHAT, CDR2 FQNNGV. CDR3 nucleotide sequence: TGTGCCAGCAGCTTAAGCGGGAGCGATGAGCAGTTCTTC. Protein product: CASSLSGSDEQFF.

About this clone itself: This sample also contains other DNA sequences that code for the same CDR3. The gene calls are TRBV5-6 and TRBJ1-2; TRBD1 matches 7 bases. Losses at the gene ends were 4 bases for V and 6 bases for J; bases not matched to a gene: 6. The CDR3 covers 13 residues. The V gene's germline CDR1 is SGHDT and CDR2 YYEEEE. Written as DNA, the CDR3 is TGTGCCAGCAGCCTGGGTCAGGGGGATGGCTACACCTTC. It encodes CASSLGQGDGYTF.

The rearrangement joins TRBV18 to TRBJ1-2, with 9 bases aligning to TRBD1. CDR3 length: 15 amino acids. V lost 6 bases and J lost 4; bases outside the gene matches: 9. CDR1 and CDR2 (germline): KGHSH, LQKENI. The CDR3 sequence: CASSRDREVSYGYTF. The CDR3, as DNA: TGTGCCAGCTCCCGGGACAGGGAAGTCTCCTATGGCTACACCTTC.

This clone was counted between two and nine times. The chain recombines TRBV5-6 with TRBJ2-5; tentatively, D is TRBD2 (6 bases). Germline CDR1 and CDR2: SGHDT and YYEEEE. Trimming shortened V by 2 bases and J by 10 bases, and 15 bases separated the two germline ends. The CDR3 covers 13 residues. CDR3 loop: CASSFWGLGGQYF. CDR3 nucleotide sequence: TGTGCCAGCAGCTTTTGGGGCCTGGGAGGCCAGTACTTC.

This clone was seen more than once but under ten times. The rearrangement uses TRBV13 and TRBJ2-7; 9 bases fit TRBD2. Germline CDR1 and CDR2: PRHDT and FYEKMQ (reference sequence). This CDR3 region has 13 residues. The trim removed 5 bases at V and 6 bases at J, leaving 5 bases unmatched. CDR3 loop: CASSPGSGSEQYF. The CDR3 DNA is TGTGCCAGCAGCCCAGGTAGCGGGAGCGAGCAGTACTTC.

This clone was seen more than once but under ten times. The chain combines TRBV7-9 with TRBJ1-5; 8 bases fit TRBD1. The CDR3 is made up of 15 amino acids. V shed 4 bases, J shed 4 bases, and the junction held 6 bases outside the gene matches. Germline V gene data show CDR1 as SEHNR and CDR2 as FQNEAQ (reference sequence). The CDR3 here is CASSSDQGANQPQHF. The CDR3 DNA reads TGTGCCAGCAGCTCCGATCAGGGGGCGAATCAGCCCCAGCATTTT.

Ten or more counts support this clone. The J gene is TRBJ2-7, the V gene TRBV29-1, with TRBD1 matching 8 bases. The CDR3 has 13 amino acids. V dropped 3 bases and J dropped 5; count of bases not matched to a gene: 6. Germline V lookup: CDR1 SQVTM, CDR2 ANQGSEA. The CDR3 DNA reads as TGCAGCGTTGATAATCCAGGGGGCCACGAGCAGTACTTC. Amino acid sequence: CSVDNPGGHEQYF.

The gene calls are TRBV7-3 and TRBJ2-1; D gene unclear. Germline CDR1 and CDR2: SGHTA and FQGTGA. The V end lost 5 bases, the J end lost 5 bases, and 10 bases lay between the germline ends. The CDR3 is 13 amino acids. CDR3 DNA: TGTGCCAGCAGCAAATCCCGGGACAATGAGCAGTTCTTC. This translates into CASSKSRDNEQFF.

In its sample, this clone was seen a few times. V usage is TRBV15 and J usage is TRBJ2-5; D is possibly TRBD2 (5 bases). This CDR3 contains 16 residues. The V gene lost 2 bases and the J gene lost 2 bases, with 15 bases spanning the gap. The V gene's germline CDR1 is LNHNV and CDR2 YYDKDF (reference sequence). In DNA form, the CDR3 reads TGTGCCACCAGCAGACGTCATACTAGGGAGCAAGAGACCCAGTACTTC. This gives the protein CATSRRHTREQETQYF. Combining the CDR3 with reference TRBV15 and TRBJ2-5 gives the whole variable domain DAMVIQNPRYQVTQFGKPVTLSCSQTLNHNVMYWYQQKSSQAPKLLFHYYDKDFNNEADTPDNFQSRRPNTSFCFLDIRSPGLGDTAMYLCATSRRHTREQETQYFGPGTRLLVL.

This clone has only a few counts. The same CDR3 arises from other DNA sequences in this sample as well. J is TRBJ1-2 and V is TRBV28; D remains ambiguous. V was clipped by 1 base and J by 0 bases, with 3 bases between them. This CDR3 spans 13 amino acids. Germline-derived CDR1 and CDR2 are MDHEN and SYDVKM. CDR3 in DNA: TGTGCCAGCAGTTTATCAGCTAACTATGGCTACACCTTC. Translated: CASSLSANYGYTF.

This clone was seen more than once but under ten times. This CDR3 is CASFGPGRGYTF. The CDR3 DNA sequence: TGTGCCAGCTTTGGGCCCGGGAGAGGCTACACCTTC. This chain joins TRBV6-5 and TRBJ1-2; D is uncertain. CDR1 is MNHEY and CDR2 is SVGAGI in the germline V gene. Trimming left V 8 bases short and J 8 bases short, with 15 bases between. This CDR3 has 12 residues.

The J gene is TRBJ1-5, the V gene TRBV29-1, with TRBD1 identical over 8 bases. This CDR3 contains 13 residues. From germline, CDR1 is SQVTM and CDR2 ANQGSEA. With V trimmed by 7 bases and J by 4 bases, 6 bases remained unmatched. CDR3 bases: TGCAGCGCCCGGACAGGGTATAATCAGCCCCAGCATTTT. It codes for CSARTGYNQPQHF.

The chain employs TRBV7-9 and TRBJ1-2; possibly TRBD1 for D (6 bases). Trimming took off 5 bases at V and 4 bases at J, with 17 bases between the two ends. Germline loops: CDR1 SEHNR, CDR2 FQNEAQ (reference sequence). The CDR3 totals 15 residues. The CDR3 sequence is CASSVNPTGGYGYTF. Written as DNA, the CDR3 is TGTGCCAGCAGCGTCAACCCGACAGGAGGCTATGGCTACACCTTC.

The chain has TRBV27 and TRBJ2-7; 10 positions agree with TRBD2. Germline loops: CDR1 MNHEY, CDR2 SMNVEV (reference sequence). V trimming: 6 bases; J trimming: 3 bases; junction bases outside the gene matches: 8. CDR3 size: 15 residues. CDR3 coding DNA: TGTGCCAGCAGGGGGAGCGGGAGGGCAAGCTACGAGCAGTACTTC. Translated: CASRGSGRASYEQYF.

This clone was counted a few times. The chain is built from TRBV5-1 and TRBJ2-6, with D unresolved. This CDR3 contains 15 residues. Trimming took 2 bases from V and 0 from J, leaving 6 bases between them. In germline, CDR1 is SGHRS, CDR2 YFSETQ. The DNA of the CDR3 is TGCGCCAGCAGCTTATCTAGCTCTGGGGCCAACGTCCTGACTTTC. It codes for CASSLSSSGANVLTF.

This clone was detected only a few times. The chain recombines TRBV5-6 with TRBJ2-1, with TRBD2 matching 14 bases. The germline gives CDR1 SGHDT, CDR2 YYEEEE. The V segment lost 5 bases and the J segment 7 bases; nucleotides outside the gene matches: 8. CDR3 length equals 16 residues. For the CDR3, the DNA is TGTGCCAGCAGTGACCAAGGACTAGCGGGAGGTAATGAGCAGTTCTTC. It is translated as CASSDQGLAGGNEQFF.

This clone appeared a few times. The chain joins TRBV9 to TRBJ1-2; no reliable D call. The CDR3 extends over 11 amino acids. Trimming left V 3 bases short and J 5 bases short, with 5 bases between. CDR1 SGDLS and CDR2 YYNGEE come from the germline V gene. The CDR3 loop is CASSDQYGYTF. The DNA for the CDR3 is TGTGCCAGCAGCGATCAATATGGCTACACCTTC.